This passage covers 15 T cell receptor beta chains from one sample sequenced in a study of Graves' ophthalmopathy and Graves' hyperthyroidism. RNA transcripts served as template for amplifying TCR beta CDR3 sequences. RT-PCR was first run with HTBI primers, then multiplex PCR in a second round. TCRdb passed the multiplex PCR reads through MiXCR, listing each CDR3 protein once. This table has about 370,000 distinct CDR3 sequences, about 17% appearing once. The sequenced sample was peripheral blood. These receptors originate from an adult woman with stable Graves' hyperthyroidism.

For this clonotype: A read error may explain this, as a much larger clone is one base away. The V and J genes are TRBV5-1 and TRBJ2-2; perhaps TRBD2 as D (6 bases). CDR3 size: 13 residues. Germline assignment: CDR1 SGHRS and CDR2 YFSETQ. Here the CDR3 DNA reads TGCGCCACCCACCGGGAGATTGGCGGGGAGCTGTGTTTT. Its translation: CATHREIGGELCF.

The table lists this clonotype with many counts. J is TRBJ2-4 and V is TRBV7-9; the match to TRBD2 covers 8 bases. This CDR3 spans 16 amino acids. The V gene's germline CDR1 is SEHNR and CDR2 FQNEAQ (reference sequence). V shed 5 bases and J 3 bases; nucleotides not matched to a gene: 9. The CDR3 protein is CASSHSGSLDKNIQYF. CDR3 sequence (DNA): TGTGCCAGCAGCCACAGCGGGAGTCTTGACAAAAACATTCAGTACTTC.

This clonotype showed up many times. The chain carries TRBV6-2 or TRBV6-3 and TRBJ1-1; 7 bases agree with TRBD1. J lost 4 bases, V lost 5 bases, and 10 bases had no gene match. The length of the CDR3 is 15 residues. In germline, CDR1 is MNHEY, CDR2 SVGEGT. Here the CDR3 reads CASSDRGPGGTEAFF. The CDR3 DNA follows: TGTGCCAGCAGTGATAGGGGGCCTGGGGGCACTGAAGCTTTCTTT.

This clonotype was observed a few times. The gene calls are TRBV25-1 and TRBJ1-1, with TRBD1 identical over 8 bases. The junction had 4 bases not matched to a gene; V was cut back by 4 bases and J by 6 bases. There are 13 residues in the CDR3. Germline CDR1 is MGHDK and CDR2 is SYGVNS. In DNA form, the CDR3 reads TGTGCCAGCAGTGGACAGGGGAAGGCTGAAGCTTTCTTT. Its protein is CASSGQGKAEAFF.

This clonotype was found many times. This rearrangement joins TRBV6-4 to TRBJ2-7; 7 bases agree with TRBD1. V lost 5 bases, J lost 5 bases, and 18 bases stayed unmatched. Germline-derived CDR1 and CDR2 are MRHNA and SNTAGT. The CDR3 sequence is 17 residues long. As DNA, the CDR3 is TGTGCCAGCAGTACTACGACCCCGGACAGGACAGGAAACGAGCAGTACTTC. Translating gives CASSTTTPDRTGNEQYF.

Here the CDR3 DNA reads TGTGCCAGTAGTATCGACAGACTTAGCAATCAGCCCCAGCATTTT. Encoded protein: CASSIDRLSNQPQHF. This sequence joins TRBV19 and TRBJ1-5, with a possible D match to TRBD1 (5 bases). CDR3 length equals 15 residues. Trimming pared 3 bases from V and 0 bases from J, leaving 9 bases between. Germline V lookup: CDR1 LNHDA, CDR2 SQIVND (reference sequence).

At least ten counts were recorded for this clonotype. The genes are TRBV6-4 and TRBJ1-5; the match to TRBD1 covers 10 bases. Germline CDR1 reads MRHNA; CDR2 reads SNTAGT. The CDR3 spans 18 residues. With V trimmed by 0 bases and J by 5 bases, 10 bases remained unmatched. The CDR3 region is CASSDSNKGTGADQPQHF. DNA for the CDR3: TGTGCCAGCAGTGACTCGAATAAGGGGACAGGGGCGGATCAGCCCCAGCATTTT.

This clonotype has a count of ten or more. The rearrangement uses TRBV28 and TRBJ2-7; 9 bases line up with TRBD2. J lost 0 bases, V lost 5 bases, and 2 bases had no gene match. Germline V gene lookup returns CDR1 MDHEN and CDR2 SYDVKM. There are 14 residues in the CDR3. CDR3 amino acids: CASSMTSGSYEQYF. Here the CDR3 DNA reads TGTGCCAGCAGTATGACTAGCGGCTCCTACGAGCAGTACTTC.

This clonotype has at least ten counts. The chain recombines TRBV27 with TRBJ1-5, with 8 positions matching TRBD1. Per the germline V gene, CDR1 is MNHEY and CDR2 is SMNVEV (reference sequence). This CDR3 spans 15 amino acids. The junction had 4 bases not matched to a gene; V was cut back by 3 bases and J by 3 bases. CDR3 nucleotide sequence: TGTGCCAGCAGTTTTCAGGGGGCCATCAATCAGCCCCAGCATTTT. Translation gives CASSFQGAINQPQHF.

As regards this clonotype: A much larger clone sits a single nucleotide away, making a read error possible. CDR3 residues: CATGSTEAFF. CDR3 bases: TGTGCCACCGGGAGCACTGAAGCTTTCTTT. The chain employs TRBV6-5 and TRBJ1-1; D unclear. Germline CDR1 and CDR2: MNHEY and SVGAGI. V lost 10 bases, J lost 4 bases, and 7 bases lay in between. The CDR3 sequence is 10 residues long.

The rearrangement links TRBV12-3 or TRBV12-4 to TRBJ2-7; D ambiguous. The CDR3 runs 15 residues. Trimming shortened V by 3 bases and J by 1 base, and 13 bases separated the two germline ends. CDR3 coding DNA: TGTGCCAGCAGTTTGTCACCCCCTGGGTCCTACGAGCAGTACGTC. Its protein product is CASSLSPPGSYEQYV.

This clonotype was counted ten times or more. The chain links TRBV11-2 to TRBJ1-1; D is perhaps TRBD1 (5 bases). The germline V and J ends were trimmed by 0 bases and 5 bases, with 10 bases remaining between them. CDR1 and CDR2 from the germline V gene are SGHAT and FQNNGV. This CDR3 spans 14 amino acids. CDR3 in amino acids: CASSLEGVGTEAFF. The CDR3 bases are TGTGCCAGCAGCTTAGAGGGGGTTGGGACTGAAGCTTTCTTT.

This clonotype was recorded many times. V gene TRBV9 combines with J gene TRBJ2-5; tentative D call: TRBD1 (6 bases). The V and J ends lost 4 bases and 2 bases respectively, with 15 bases between them. Per germline, CDR1 SGDLS and CDR2 YYNGEE. CDR3 size: 15 residues. The DNA of the CDR3 is TGTGCCAGCAGCACTCCCCAGGGGAGACAAGAGACCCAGTACTTC. This codes for CASSTPQGRQETQYF. Drawing the rest from reference TRBV9 and TRBJ2-5, the complete variable domain is DSGVTQTPKHLITATGQRVTLRCSPRSGDLSVYWYQQSLDQGLQFLIQYYNGEERAKGNILERFSAQQFPDLHSELNLSSLELGDSALYFCASSTPQGRQETQYFGPGTRLLVL.

This clonotype has a count of ten or more. This chain links TRBV6-2 or TRBV6-3 with TRBJ1-1; possible D gene TRBD1, 5 bases. The CDR3 is 13 residues long. V lost 5 bases to trimming and J lost 13 bases, with 20 bases between them. Looked up from germline, CDR1 is MNHEY and CDR2 is SVGEGT. This CDR3 reads CASSSPADRGFFF. CDR3 sequence (DNA): TGTGCCAGCAGTAGTCCCGCGGACCGGGGGTTTTTCTTT.

V is TRBV24-1 and J is TRBJ2-1; 8 bases agree with TRBD2. The CDR3 has 15 amino acids. V dropped 8 bases and J dropped 4; count of bases not matched to a gene: 9. CDR1 and CDR2 from the germline V gene are KGHDR and SFDVKD. The CDR3 sequence: CATKDSGSGYNEQFF. The CDR3 DNA reads as TGTGCCACCAAAGACAGCGGGAGTGGATACAATGAGCAGTTCTTC.